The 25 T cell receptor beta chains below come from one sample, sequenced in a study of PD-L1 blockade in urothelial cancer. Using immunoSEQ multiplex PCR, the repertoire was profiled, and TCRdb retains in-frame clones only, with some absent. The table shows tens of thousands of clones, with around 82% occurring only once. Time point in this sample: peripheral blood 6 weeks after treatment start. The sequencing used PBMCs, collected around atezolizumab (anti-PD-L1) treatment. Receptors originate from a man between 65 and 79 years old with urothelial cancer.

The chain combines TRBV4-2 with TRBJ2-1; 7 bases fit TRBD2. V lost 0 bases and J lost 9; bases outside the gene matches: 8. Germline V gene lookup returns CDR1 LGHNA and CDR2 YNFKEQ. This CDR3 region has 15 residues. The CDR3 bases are TGTGCCAGCAGCCAAGATGGTATCTGGGAGGGTGAGCAGTTCTTC. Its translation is CASSQDGIWEGEQFF.

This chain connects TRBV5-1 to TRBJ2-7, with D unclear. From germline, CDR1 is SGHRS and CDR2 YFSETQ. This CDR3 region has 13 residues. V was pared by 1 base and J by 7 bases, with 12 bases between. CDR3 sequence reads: CASSLNGRSEQYF. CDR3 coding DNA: TGCGCCAGCAGCTTGAATGGTAGAAGTGAGCAGTACTTC.

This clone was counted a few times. CDR3 loop: CASLSAGSQPQHF. The CDR3 DNA sequence: TGTGCCAGCCTTTCCGCTGGGAGTCAGCCCCAGCATTTT. The chain combines TRBV6-6 with TRBJ1-5, with D uncertain. The V gene lost 8 bases and the J gene lost 6 bases, with 14 bases spanning the gap. CDR3 size: 13 residues. Looked up from germline, CDR1 is MNHNY and CDR2 is SVGAGI (reference sequence).

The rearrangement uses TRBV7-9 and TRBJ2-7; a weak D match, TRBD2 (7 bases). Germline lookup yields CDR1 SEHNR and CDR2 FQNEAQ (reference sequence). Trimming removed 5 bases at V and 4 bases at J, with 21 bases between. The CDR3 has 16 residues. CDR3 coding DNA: TGTGCCAGCAGCGTCCTAGGGGGACTAAGCTCATACGAGCAGTACTTC. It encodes CASSVLGGLSSYEQYF. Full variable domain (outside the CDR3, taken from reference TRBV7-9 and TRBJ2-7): DTGVSQNPRHKITKRGQNVTFRCDPISEHNRLYWYRQTLGQGPEFLTYFQNEAQLEKSRLLSDRFSAERPKGSFSTLEIQRTEQGDSAMYLCASSVLGGLSSYEQYFGPGTRLTVT.

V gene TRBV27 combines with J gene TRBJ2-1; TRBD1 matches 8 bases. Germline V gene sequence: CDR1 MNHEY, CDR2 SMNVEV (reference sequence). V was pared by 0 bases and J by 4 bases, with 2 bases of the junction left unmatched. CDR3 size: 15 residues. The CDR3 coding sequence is TGTGCCAGCAGTTTATCAGGGACAGGTTACAATGAGCAGTTCTTC. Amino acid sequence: CASSLSGTGYNEQFF.

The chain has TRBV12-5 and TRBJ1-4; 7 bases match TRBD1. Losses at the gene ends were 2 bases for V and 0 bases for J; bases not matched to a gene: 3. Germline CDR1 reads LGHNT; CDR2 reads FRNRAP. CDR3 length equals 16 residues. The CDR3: CASGLPQGATNEKLFF. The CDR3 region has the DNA TGTGCTAGTGGTTTGCCCCAGGGGGCAACTAATGAAAAACTGTTTTTT.

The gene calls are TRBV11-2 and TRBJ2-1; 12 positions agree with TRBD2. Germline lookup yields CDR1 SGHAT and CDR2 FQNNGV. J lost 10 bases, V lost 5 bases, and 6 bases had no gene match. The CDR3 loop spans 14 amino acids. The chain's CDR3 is CASSPSGRAREQFF. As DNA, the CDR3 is TGTGCCAGCAGCCCTAGCGGGAGGGCCCGAGAGCAGTTCTTC.

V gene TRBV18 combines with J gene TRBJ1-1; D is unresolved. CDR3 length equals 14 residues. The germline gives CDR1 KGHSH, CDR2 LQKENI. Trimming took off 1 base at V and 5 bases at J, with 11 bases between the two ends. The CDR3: CASSPRSQETEAFF. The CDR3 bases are TGTGCCAGCTCACCACGGTCGCAAGAGACTGAAGCTTTCTTT.

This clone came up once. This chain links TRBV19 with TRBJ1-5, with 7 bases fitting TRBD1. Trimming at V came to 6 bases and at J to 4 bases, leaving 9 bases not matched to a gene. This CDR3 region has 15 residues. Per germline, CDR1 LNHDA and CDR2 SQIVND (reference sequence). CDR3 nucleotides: TGTGCCAGTAGGCGAACTAACAGGGGAAATCAGCCCCAGCATTTT. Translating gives CASRRTNRGNQPQHF. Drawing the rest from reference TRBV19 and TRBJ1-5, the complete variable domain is DGGITQSPKYLFRKEGQNVTLSCEQNLNHDAMYWYRQDPGQGLRLIYYSQIVNDFQKGDIAEGYSVSREKKESFPLTVTSAQKNPTAFYLCASRRTNRGNQPQHFGDGTRLSIL.

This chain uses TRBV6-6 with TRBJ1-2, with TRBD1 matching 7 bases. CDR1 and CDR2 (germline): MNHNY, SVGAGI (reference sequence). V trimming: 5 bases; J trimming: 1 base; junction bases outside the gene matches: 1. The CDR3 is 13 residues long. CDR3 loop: CASSRDSNYGYTF. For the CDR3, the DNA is TGTGCCAGCAGTCGGGACAGTAACTATGGCTACACCTTC.

CDR3 in DNA: TGTGCCTGGAGTAGGGGGAGAACCAGCTCTGGGGCCAACGTCCTGACTTTC. Amino acids: CAWSRGRTSSGANVLTF. This chain connects TRBV30 to TRBJ2-6; TRBD1 might be the D (6 bases). Germline CDR1 and CDR2: GTSNPN and SVGIG (reference sequence). Trimming left V 2 bases short and J 0 bases short, with 14 bases between. This CDR3 has 17 residues.

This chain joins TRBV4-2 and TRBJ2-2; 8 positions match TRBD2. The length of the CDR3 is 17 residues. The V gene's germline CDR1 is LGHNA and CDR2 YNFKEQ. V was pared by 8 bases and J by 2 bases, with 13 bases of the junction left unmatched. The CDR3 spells CASSPTSGYRNTGELFF. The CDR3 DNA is TGTGCCAGCTCTCCTACTAGCGGATATCGAAACACCGGGGAGCTGTTTTTT.

CDR3 in amino acids: CASSPDRATYEQYF. CDR3 nucleotide sequence: TGCGCCAGCAGTCCGGACAGGGCAACCTACGAGCAGTACTTC. The V and J genes are TRBV5-1 and TRBJ2-7, with 8 bases lining up with TRBD1. In germline, CDR1 is SGHRS, CDR2 YFSETQ. CDR3 length equals 14 residues. After removal of 5 bases from V and 2 bases from J, the junction contained 6 bases not matched to a gene.

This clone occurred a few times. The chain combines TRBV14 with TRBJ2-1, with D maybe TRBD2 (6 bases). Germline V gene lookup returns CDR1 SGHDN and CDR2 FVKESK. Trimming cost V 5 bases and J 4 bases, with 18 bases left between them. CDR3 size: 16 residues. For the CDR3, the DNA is TGTGCCAGCAGCTTAGCGGCCGGGACGGATTACAATGAGCAGTTCTTC. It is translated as CASSLAAGTDYNEQFF.

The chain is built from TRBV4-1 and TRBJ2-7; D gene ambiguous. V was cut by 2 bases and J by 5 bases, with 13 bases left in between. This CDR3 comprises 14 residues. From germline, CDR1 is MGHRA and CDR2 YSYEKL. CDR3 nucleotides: TGCGCCAGCAGCCAAACAGAAAGGTTCGACGAGCAGTACTTC. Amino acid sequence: CASSQTERFDEQYF.

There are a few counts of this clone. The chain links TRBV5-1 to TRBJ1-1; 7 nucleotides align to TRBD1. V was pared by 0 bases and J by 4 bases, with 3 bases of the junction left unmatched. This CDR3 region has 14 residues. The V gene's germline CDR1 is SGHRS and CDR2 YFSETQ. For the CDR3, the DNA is TGCGCCAGCAGCTTGGCGGCAGGGGGCACTGAAGCTTTCTTT. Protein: CASSLAAGGTEAFF.

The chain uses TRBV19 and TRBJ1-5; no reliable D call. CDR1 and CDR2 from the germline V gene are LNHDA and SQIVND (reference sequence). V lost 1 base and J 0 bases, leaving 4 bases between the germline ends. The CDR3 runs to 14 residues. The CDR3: CASSIAGSNQPQHF. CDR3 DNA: TGTGCCAGTAGTATAGCGGGTAGCAATCAGCCCCAGCATTTT.

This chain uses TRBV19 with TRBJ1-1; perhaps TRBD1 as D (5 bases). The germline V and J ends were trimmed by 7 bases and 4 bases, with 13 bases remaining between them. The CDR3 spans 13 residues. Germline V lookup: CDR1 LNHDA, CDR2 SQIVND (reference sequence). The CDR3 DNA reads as TGTGCCAGTACCTGGGGCCAGGTCACTGAAGCTTTCTTT. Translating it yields CASTWGQVTEAFF.

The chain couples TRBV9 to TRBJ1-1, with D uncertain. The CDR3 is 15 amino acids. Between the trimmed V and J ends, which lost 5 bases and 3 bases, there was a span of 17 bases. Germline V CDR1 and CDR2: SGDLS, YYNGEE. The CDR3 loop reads CASSPEGALDTEAFF. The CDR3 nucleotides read TGTGCCAGCAGTCCCGAAGGAGCCCTGGACACTGAAGCTTTCTTT.

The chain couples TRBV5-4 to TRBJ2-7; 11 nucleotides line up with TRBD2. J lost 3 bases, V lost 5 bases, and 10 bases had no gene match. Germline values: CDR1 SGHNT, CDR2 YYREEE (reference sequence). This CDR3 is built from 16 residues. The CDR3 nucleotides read TGTGCCAGCAGTCCGTCATCAGGGACTAGCGGCTACGAGCAGTACTTC. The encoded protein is CASSPSSGTSGYEQYF.

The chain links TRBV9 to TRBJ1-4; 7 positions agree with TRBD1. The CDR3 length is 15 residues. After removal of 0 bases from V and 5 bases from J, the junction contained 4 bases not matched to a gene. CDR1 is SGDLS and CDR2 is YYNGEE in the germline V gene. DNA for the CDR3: TGTGCCAGCAGCGTAGGGGAACAGGGGAATGAAAAACTGTTTTTT. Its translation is CASSVGEQGNEKLFF.

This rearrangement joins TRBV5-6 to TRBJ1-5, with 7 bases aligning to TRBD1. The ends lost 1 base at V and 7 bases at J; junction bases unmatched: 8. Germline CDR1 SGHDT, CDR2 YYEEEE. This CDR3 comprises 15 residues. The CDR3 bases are TGTGCCAGCAGCTTGAGGCAGGGGGTAGGGCAGCCCCAGCATTTT. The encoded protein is CASSLRQGVGQPQHF.

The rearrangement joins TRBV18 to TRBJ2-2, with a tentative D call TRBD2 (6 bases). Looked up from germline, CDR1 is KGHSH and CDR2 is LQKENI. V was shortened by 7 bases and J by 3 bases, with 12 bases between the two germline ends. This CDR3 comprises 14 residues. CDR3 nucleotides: TGTGCCAGCTACGGCCGGAGGGACACCGGGGAGCTGTTTTTT. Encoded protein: CASYGRRDTGELFF.

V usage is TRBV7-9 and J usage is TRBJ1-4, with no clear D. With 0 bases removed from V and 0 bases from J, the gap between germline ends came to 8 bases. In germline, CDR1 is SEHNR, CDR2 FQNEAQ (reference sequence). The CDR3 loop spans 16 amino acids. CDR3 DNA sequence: TGTGCCAGCAGCTTAGCTGTATCCGCAACTAATGAAAAACTGTTTTTT. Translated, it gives CASSLAVSATNEKLFF.

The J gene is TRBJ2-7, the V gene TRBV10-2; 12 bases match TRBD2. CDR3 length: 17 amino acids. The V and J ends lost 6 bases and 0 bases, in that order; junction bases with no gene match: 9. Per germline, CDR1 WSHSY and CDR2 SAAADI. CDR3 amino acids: CASSIRLAGVSSYEQYF. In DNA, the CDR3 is TGCGCCAGCAGCATTCGACTAGCGGGAGTGAGCTCCTACGAGCAGTACTTC.